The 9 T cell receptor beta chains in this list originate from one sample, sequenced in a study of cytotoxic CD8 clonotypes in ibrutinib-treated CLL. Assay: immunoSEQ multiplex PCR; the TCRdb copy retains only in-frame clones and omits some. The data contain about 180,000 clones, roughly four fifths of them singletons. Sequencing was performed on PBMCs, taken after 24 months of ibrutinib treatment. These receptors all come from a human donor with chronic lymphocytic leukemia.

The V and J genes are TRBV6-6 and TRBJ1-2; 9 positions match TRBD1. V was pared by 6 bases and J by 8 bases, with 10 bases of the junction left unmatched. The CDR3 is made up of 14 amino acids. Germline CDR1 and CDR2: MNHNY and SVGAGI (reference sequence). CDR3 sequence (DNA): TGTGCCAGCAGCGACGGGACAGGGAACCGGGGCTACACCTTC. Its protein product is CASSDGTGNRGYTF.

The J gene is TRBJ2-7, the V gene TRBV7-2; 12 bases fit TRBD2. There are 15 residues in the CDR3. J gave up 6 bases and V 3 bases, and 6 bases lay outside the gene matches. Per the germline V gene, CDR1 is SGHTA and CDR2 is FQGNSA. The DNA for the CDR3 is TGTGCCAGCAGCTTCCAACTAGCGGGAGGACGCGAGCAGTACTTC. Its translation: CASSFQLAGGREQYF.

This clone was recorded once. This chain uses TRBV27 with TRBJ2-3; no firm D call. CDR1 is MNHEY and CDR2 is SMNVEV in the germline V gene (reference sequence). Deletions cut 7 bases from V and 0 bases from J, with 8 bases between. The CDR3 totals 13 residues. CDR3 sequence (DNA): TGTGCCAGCATGCGACTGAGCACAGATACGCAGTATTTT. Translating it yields CASMRLSTDTQYF.

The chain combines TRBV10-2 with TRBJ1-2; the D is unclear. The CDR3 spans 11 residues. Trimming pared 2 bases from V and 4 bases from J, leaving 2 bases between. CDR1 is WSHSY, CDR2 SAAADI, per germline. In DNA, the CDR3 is TGCGCCAGCAGTGAGGGCTATGGCTACACCTTC. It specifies CASSEGYGYTF.

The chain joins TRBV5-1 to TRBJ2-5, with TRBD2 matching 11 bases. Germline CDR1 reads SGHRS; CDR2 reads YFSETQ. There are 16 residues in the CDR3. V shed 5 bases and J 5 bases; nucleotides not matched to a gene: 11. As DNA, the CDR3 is TGCGCCAGCAGGCTAGCGGGAGGTACCCCTCAGGAGACCCAGTACTTC. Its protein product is CASRLAGGTPQETQYF.

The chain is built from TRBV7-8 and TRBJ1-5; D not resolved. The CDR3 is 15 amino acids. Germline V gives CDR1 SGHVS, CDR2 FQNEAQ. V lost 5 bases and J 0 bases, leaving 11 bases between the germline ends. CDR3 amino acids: CASSRYDSSNQPQHF. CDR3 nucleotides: TGTGCCAGCAGCCGTTACGATAGTAGCAATCAGCCCCAGCATTTT.

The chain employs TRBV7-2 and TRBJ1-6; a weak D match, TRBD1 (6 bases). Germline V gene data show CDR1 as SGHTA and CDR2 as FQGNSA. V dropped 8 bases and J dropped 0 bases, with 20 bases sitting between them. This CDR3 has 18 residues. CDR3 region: CASLDRSWARSYNSPLHF. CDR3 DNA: TGTGCCAGCCTAGACAGGTCGTGGGCCCGCTCCTATAATTCACCCCTCCACTTT.

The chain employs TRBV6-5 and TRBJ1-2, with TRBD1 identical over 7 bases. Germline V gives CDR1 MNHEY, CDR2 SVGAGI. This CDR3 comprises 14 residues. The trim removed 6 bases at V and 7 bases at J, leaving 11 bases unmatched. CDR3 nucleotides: TGTGCCAGCAGGTGGGACAGTGGGAGTTCTGGCTACACCTTC. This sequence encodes CASRWDSGSSGYTF.

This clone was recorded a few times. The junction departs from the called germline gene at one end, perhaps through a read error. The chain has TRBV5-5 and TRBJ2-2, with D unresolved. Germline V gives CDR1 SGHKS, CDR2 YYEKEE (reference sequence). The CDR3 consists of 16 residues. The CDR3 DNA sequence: TGTGCCAGCAGGTTGGGGTTGGGTCAAAGCGCCGGGGAGCTGTTTTTT. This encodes CASRLGLGQSAGELFF.